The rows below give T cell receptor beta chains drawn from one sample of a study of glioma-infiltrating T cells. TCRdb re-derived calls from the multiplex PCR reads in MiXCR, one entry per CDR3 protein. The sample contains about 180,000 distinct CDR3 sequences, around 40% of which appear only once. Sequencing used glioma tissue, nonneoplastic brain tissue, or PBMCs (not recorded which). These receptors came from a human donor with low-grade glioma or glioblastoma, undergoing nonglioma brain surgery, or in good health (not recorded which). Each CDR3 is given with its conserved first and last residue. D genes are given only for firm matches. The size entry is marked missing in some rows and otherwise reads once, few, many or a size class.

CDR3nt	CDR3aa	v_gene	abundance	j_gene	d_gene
TGTGCCAGTCGTATGGGGGGGACGATGAACACTGAAGCTTTCTTT	CASRMGGTMNTEAFF	TRBV28	many	TRBJ1-1	NA
TGTGCCAGCAGTGACTCAAGGGACAGGCGATACACTGAAGCTTTCTTT	CASSDSRDRRYTEAFF	TRBV6-4	NA	TRBJ1-1	TRBD1
TGCAGCGTTGATGTAGGGATCAAGACCCAGTACTTC	CSVDVGIKTQYF	TRBV29-1	NA	TRBJ2-5	NA
TGTGCCAGCAGTTTGAGACGGACTGAAGCTTCCTTT	CASSLRRTEASF	TRBV12-3/TRBV12-4	once	TRBJ1-1	NA
TGTGCCAGCAGTTATATGGAGGGTAACGCTGAAGCTTTCTTT	CASSYMEGNAEAFF	TRBV6-2/TRBV6-3	NA	TRBJ1-1	NA
TGTGCAGGCAGTTACGGGCGCGGAATCAATGAGCAGTTCTTC	CAGSYGRGINEQFF	TRBV6-5	NA	TRBJ2-1	NA
TGCAGTGCTCTTCGGGGGGAAAAACTGTTTTTT	CSALRGEKLFF	TRBV20-1	many	TRBJ1-4	NA
TGCAGTGATAGCGGGAGAGCTGTTGAGCAGTACTTC	CSDSGRAVEQYF	TRBV20-1	once	TRBJ2-7	TRBD2
TGTGCCAGCAGACAGAATAGCGCAAGCACCTACAGTGAGCAGTTCTTC	CASRQNSASTYSEQFF	TRBV28	NA	TRBJ2-1	NA
TGTGCCAGCAGTGATCTAGCGGGAGCAGATACGCAGTATTTT	CASSDLAGADTQYF	TRBV27	NA	TRBJ2-3	TRBD2
TGTGCCAATGGGGACCGAGCTTACGAGCAGTACTTC	CANGDRAYEQYF	TRBV2	many	TRBJ2-7	NA
TGTGCCAGAAGTAAGGGAAAGGGGTACACAGATACGCAGTATTTT	CARSKGKGYTDTQYF	TRBV2	NA	TRBJ2-3	NA
TGTGCCAGCAGTCGGGACAGGGCATCCTACGAGCAGTACTTC	CASSRDRASYEQYF	TRBV14	NA	TRBJ2-7	TRBD1
TGCAGTGCTATAGCGGGAGGGGCCGGGGCCAACGTCCTGACTTTC	CSAIAGGAGANVLTF	TRBV20-1	many	TRBJ2-6	TRBD2
TGCGCCAGCAGTGAGGAGGGCGGGAGCCCCGCAGATACGCAGTATTTT	CASSEEGGSPADTQYF	TRBV10-1	NA	TRBJ2-3	TRBD2
TGTGCCAGCACCCTTAGCGGGAGCGGGACCGGGGAGCTGTTTTTT	CASTLSGSGTGELFF	TRBV7-6	few	TRBJ2-2	TRBD2
TGTGCCATCAGTGATACTTACAGGGAGCCGAGCCGTGGCTACACCTTC	CAISDTYREPSRGYTF	TRBV6-1	few	TRBJ1-2	NA
TGTGCCAGCAGTGACTTGACTAGCGGTAATGAGCAGTTCTTC	CASSDLTSGNEQFF	TRBV2	few	TRBJ2-1	TRBD2
TGTGCCAGCAGGCAAGCCTACGAGCAGTACTTC	CASRQAYEQYF	TRBV28	few	TRBJ2-7	NA
TGTGCCAGCAGTTTGACAAAAAATTCGGGAGGCTACACCTTC	CASSLTKNSGGYTF	TRBV28	NA	TRBJ1-2	NA
TGTGCCAGCAGCTTAGTCCCGGGAGGAAACAATGAGCAGTTCTTC	CASSLVPGGNNEQFF	TRBV7-3	few	TRBJ2-1	TRBD2
TGTGCCAGCAGTGACGGACCATTAGCTAGCGGGAGTTTCTACAATGAGCAGTTATTC	CASSDGPLASGSFYNEQLF	TRBV6-4	NA	TRBJ2-1	TRBD2
TGTGCCAGCAGCTTAGGGGCAAGCGGTTCCAATGAGCAGTTCTTC	CASSLGASGSNEQFF	TRBV7-6	many	TRBJ2-1	NA
TGCGCCAGCAGCCAAGTAACAGAGAGCTCCTACAATGAGCAGTTCTTC	CASSQVTESSYNEQFF	TRBV4-1	few	TRBJ2-1	NA
TGTGCCAGCAGGGCTAGCGGGGGGATCTACACAGATACGCAGTATTTT	CASRASGGIYTDTQYF	TRBV2	many	TRBJ2-3	TRBD2
TGTGCCAGCAGCCTCGCCACAGATACGCAGTATTTT	CASSLATDTQYF	TRBV3-1	many	TRBJ2-3	NA
TGTGCCAGCAGCTTGAGCTTTTTCACCGGGGAGCTGTTTTTT	CASSLSFFTGELFF	TRBV7-2	many	TRBJ2-2	NA
TGTGCCAGCTCACCTAATAGGGGGACAGGGCCCTACGAGCAGTACTTC	CASSPNRGTGPYEQYF	TRBV18	many	TRBJ2-7	TRBD1
TGTGCCAGCAGTCATTCATCGGTAGCGGCTAGCTCCTACGAGCAGTACTTC	CASSHSSVAASSYEQYF	TRBV6-1	many	TRBJ2-7	NA
TGTGCCAGCAGTTCGGGGAGGGGGGTAGGTGAGCAGTTCTTC	CASSSGRGVGEQFF	TRBV28	NA	TRBJ2-1	NA
TGTGCCAGCAGCTTACACAAAGGCTACGAGCAGTACTTC	CASSLHKGYEQYF	TRBV11-2	many	TRBJ2-7	NA
TGTGCCAGCACCTCTCGGCTTTTTGTTTACGAGCAGTACTTT	CASTSRLFVYEQYF	TRBV28	NA	TRBJ2-7	NA
TGTGCCAGCAGCGGATTAGCGGGGGGGTACAGTGAGCAGTTCTTC	CASSGLAGGYSEQFF	TRBV5-8	NA	TRBJ2-1	TRBD2
TGCAGTGCTAGTCCCACGGGACAGGGGCTCGAGCAGTACTTC	CSASPTGQGLEQYF	TRBV20-1	few	TRBJ2-7	TRBD1
TGTGTCAGCAGCTCTCGTTGGACCAAGGGTACGCAGTATTTT	CVSSSRWTKGTQYF	TRBV5-5	NA	TRBJ2-3	NA
TGTGCCAGCAGTGCTGAGGGGTTGGACGAGCAGTACTTC	CASSAEGLDEQYF	TRBV2	few	TRBJ2-7	NA
TGTGCCAGCAGTGCTGGCCGGGCCTACTATGGCTACACCTTC	CASSAGRAYYGYTF	TRBV2	many	TRBJ1-2	NA
TGTGCCAGAAACGACAGGGCCCACGAGCAGTTCTTC	CARNDRAHEQFF	TRBV6-2/TRBV6-3	NA	TRBJ2-1	TRBD1
TGTGCCATCAGGAAGGATTCGGGACAGACCTACGAGCAGTACTTC	CAIRKDSGQTYEQYF	TRBV10-3	NA	TRBJ2-7	TRBD1
TGCAGTGCCTCGACTAGCGGGAGACGGGGTGTCAATGAGCAGTTCTTC	CSASTSGRRGVNEQFF	TRBV20-1	many	TRBJ2-1	TRBD2
TGTGCCAGCCGGTGGGGGTTAAACACTGAAGCTTTCTTT	CASRWGLNTEAFF	TRBV27	many	TRBJ1-1	NA
TGTGCCAGCAGTGATTTTATCGGGACAGGGGTGCGCAATGAGCAGTTCTTC	CASSDFIGTGVRNEQFF	TRBV6-1	NA	TRBJ2-1	TRBD1
TGTGCCAGCAGACTTTCCATTTTGGAGACCCAGTACTTC	CASRLSILETQYF	TRBV28	many	TRBJ2-5	NA
TGTGCCAGCAGTGAACCGGGAGGAAACACCATATATTTT	CASSEPGGNTIYF	TRBV25-1	many	TRBJ1-3	NA
TGTGCCAGCAGTTGGGACGGCTACTCCTACGAGCAGTACTTC	CASSWDGYSYEQYF	TRBV27	many	TRBJ2-7	NA
TGTGCCACCATTGGGACTTTCTACAATGAGCAGTTCTTC	CATIGTFYNEQFF	TRBV25-1	many	TRBJ2-1	NA
TGCAGCGTTGAGACGGATGGCACAGATACGCAGTATTTT	CSVETDGTDTQYF	TRBV29-1	NA	TRBJ2-3	NA
TGTGCCAGTCATAGGGCCGGGGCGTCGACTGAAGCTTTCTTT	CASHRAGASTEAFF	TRBV28	many	TRBJ1-1	NA
TGCAGCGTTCGGGCGGGCGGCTACACCTTC	CSVRAGGYTF	TRBV29-1	NA	TRBJ1-2	NA
TGCAGTGCTAGTACTTTAGGGACAGGGATCTCCTACGAGCAGTACTTC	CSASTLGTGISYEQYF	TRBV20-1	many	TRBJ2-7	TRBD1
TGTGCCAGCAGCACCGACAGTAAACGGACAGATACGCAGTATTTT	CASSTDSKRTDTQYF	TRBV6-4	many	TRBJ2-3	NA
TGTGCCAGCAGTTCCGGACAGGGAGTCCAGTTCTTC	CASSSGQGVQFF	TRBV12-3/TRBV12-4	NA	TRBJ2-1	TRBD1
TGTGCCAGCAGCGGGAGCTCTAGCGGAACCTACGAGAAGTACTTC	CASSGSSSGTYEKYF	TRBV6-1	NA	TRBJ2-7	TRBD2
TGTGCCAGCAGCGTTCGGACAGGGGACCCCTACGAGCAGTACTTC	CASSVRTGDPYEQYF	TRBV11-2	NA	TRBJ2-7	TRBD1
TGCAGTGCTAGAGGGGACGAGGGGGAGAATCAGCCCCAGCATTTT	CSARGDEGENQPQHF	TRBV20-1	many	TRBJ1-5	NA